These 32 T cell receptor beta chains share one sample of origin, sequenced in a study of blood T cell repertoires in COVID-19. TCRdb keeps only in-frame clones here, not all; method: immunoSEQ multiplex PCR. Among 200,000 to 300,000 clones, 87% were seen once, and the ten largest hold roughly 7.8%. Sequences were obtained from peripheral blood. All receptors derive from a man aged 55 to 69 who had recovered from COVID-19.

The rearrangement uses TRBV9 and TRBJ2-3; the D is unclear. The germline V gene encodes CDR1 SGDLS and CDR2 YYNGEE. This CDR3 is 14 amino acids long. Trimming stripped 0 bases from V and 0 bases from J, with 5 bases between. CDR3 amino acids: CASSVEHSTDTQYF. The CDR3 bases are TGTGCCAGCAGCGTAGAGCACAGCACAGATACGCAGTATTTT.

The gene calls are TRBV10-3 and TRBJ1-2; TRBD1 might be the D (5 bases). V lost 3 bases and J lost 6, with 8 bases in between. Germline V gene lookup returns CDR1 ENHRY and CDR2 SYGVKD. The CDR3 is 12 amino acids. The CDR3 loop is CAISDPGNGYTF. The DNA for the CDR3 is TGTGCCATCAGTGACCCAGGGAATGGCTACACCTTC.

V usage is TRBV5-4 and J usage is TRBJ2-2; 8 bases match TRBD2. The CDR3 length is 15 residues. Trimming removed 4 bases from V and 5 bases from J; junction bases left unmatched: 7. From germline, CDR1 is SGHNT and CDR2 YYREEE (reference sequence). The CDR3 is CASSPPGGRTGELFF. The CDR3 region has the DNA TGTGCCAGCAGCCCCCCGGGGGGGCGGACCGGGGAGCTGTTTTTT.

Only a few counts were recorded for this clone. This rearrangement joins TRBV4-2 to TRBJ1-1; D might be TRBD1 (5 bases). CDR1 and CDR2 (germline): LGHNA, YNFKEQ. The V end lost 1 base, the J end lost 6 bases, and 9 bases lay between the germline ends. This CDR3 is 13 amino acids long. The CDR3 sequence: CASSQAGVAEAFF. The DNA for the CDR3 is TGTGCCAGCAGCCAAGCGGGGGTCGCTGAAGCTTTCTTT.

CDR3 loop: CASTPGLAGNEQFF. The CDR3 nucleotides are TGCGCCAGCACCCCGGGACTAGCGGGGAATGAGCAGTTCTTC. V gene TRBV10-2 combines with J gene TRBJ2-1, with 13 bases that match TRBD2. The CDR3 is 14 amino acids. CDR1 WSHSY and CDR2 SAAADI come from the germline V gene. V dropped 7 bases and J dropped 7; count of bases not matched to a gene: 4.

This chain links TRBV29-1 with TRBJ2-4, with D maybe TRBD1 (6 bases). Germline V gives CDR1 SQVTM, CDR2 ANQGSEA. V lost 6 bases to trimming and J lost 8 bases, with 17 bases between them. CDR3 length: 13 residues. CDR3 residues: CSVSTGTWDIQYF. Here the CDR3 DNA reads TGCAGCGTCTCTACAGGGACATGGGACATTCAGTACTTC. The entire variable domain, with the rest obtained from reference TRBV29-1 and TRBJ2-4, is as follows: SAVISQKPSRDICQRGTSLTIQCQVDSQVTMMFWYRQQPGQSLTLIATANQGSEATYESGFVIDKFPISRPNLTFSTLTVSNMSPEDSSIYLCSVSTGTWDIQYFGAGTRLSVL.

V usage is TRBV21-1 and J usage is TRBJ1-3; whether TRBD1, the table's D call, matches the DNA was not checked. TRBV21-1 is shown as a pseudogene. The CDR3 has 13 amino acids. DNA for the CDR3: TGTGCCAGCAGGGGGACAGGAATAAACACCATATATTTT. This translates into CASRGTGINTIYF.

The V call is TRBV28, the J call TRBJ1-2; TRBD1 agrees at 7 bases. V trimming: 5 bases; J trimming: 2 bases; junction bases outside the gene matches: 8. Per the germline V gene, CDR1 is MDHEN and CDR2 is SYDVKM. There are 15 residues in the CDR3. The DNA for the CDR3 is TGTGCCAGCAGTACACCGGGACAGATAAACTATGGCTACACCTTC. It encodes CASSTPGQINYGYTF.

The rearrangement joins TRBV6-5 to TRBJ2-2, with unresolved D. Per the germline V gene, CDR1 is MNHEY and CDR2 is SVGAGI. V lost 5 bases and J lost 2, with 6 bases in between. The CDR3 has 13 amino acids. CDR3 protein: CASSRTNTGELFF. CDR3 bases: TGTGCCAGCAGTCGAACAAACACCGGGGAGCTGTTTTTT.

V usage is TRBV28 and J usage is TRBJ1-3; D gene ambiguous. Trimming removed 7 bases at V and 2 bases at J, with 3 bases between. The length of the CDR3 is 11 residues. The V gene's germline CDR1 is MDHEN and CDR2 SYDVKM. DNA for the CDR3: TGTGCCAGCATCACTGGAAACACCATATATTTT. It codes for CASITGNTIYF.

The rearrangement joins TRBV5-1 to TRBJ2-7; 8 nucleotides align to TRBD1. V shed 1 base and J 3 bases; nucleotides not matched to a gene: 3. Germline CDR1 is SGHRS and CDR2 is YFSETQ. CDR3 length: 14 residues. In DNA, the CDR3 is TGCGCCAGCAGCTTGTGGGGACAGGTCTACGAGCAGTACTTC. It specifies CASSLWGQVYEQYF.

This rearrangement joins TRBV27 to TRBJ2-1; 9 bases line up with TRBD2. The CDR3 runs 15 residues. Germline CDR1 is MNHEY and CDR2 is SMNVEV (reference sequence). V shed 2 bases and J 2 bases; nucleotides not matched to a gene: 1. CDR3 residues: CASSLSGGPYNEQFF. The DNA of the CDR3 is TGTGCCAGCAGTTTAAGCGGGGGGCCCTACAATGAGCAGTTCTTC.

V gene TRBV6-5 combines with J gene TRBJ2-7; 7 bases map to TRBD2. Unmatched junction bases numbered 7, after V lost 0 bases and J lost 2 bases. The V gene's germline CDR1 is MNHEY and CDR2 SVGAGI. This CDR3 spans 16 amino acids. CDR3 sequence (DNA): TGTGCCAGCAGTTACTCCCCAGCGGGGAGCACCTACGAGCAGTACTTC. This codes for CASSYSPAGSTYEQYF.

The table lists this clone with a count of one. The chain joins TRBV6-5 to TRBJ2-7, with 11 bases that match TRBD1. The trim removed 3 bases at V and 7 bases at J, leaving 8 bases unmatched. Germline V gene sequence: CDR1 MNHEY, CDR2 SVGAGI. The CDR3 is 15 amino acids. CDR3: CASSYSGTGGEEQYV. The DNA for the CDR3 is TGTGCCAGCAGTTATTCCGGGACAGGGGGTGAGGAGCAGTACGTC.

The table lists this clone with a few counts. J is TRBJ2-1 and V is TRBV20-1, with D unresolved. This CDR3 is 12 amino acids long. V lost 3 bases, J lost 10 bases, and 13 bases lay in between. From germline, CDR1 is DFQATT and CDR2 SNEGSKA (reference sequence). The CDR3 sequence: CSASPGLDEQFF. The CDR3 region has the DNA TGCAGTGCTAGTCCCGGTCTAGACGAGCAGTTCTTC.

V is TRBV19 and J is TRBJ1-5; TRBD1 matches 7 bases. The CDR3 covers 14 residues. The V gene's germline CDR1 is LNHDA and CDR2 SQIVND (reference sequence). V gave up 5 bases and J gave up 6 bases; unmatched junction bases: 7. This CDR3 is CASSPQGGGQPQHF. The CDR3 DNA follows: TGTGCCAGTAGTCCCCAGGGGGGTGGTCAGCCCCAGCATTTT.

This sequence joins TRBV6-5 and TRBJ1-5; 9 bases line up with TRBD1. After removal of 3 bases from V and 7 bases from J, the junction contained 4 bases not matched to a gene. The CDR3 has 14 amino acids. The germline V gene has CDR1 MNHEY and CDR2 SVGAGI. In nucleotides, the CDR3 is TGTGCCAGCAGTTATGGACAGGGGTCGCAGCCCCAGCATTTT. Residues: CASSYGQGSQPQHF.

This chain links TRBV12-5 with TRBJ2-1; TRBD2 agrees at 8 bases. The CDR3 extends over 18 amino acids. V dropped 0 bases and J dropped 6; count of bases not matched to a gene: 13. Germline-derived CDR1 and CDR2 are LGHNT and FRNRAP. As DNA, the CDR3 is TGTGCTAGTGGTTTGGTTAGAGATGGGACTAGGGGCCCCAATGAGCAGTTCTTC. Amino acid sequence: CASGLVRDGTRGPNEQFF.

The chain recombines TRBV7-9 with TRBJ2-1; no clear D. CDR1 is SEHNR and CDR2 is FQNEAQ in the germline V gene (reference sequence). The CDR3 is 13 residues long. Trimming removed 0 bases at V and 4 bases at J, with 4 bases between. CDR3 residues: CASSLAQYNEQFF. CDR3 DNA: TGTGCCAGCAGCTTAGCGCAGTACAATGAGCAGTTCTTC. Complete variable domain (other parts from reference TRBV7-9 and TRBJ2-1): DTGVSQNPRHKITKRGQNVTFRCDPISEHNRLYWYRQTLGQGPEFLTYFQNEAQLEKSRLLSDRFSAERPKGSFSTLEIQRTEQGDSAMYLCASSLAQYNEQFFGPGTRLTVL.

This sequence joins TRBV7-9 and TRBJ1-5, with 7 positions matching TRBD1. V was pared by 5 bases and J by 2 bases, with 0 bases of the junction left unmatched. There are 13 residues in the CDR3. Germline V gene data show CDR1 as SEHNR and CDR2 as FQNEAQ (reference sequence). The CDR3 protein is CASSQGGNQPQHF. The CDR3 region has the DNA TGTGCCAGCAGCCAGGGGGGCAATCAGCCCCAGCATTTT. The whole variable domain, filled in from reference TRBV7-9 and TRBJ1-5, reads DTGVSQNPRHKITKRGQNVTFRCDPISEHNRLYWYRQTLGQGPEFLTYFQNEAQLEKSRLLSDRFSAERPKGSFSTLEIQRTEQGDSAMYLCASSQGGNQPQHFGDGTRLSIL.

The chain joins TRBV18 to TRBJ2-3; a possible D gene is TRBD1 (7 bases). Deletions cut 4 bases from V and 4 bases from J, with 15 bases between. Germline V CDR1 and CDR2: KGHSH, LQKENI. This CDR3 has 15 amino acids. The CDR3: CASSRNQGEADTQYF. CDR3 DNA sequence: TGTGCCAGCTCACGGAACCAGGGGGAGGCAGATACGCAGTATTTT.

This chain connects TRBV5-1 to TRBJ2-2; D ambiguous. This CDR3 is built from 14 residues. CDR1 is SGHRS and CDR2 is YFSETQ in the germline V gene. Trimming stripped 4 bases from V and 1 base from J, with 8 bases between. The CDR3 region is CASSRRENTGELFF. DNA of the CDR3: TGCGCCAGCAGCCGGAGAGAGAACACCGGGGAGCTGTTTTTT.

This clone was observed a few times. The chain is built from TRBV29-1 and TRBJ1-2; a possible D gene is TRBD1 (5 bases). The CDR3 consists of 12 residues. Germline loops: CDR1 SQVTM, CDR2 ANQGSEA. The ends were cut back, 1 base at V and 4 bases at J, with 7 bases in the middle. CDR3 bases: TGCAGCGTTGAAGGGGGCCGCTATGGCTACACCTTC. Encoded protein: CSVEGGRYGYTF.

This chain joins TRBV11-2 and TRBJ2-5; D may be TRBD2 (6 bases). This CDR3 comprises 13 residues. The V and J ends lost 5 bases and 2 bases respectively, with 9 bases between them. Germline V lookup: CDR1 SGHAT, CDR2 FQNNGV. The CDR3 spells CASSRTTQETQYF. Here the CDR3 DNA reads TGTGCCAGCAGCCGGACTACTCAAGAGACCCAGTACTTC.

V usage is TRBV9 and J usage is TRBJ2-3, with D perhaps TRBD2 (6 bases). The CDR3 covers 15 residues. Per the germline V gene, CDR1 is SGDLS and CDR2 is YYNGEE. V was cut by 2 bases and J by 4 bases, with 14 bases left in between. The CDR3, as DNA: TGTGCCAGCAGCGTGACCGCGGGGTGGGCAGATACGCAGTATTTT. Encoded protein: CASSVTAGWADTQYF. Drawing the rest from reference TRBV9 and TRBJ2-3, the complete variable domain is DSGVTQTPKHLITATGQRVTLRCSPRSGDLSVYWYQQSLDQGLQFLIQYYNGEERAKGNILERFSAQQFPDLHSELNLSSLELGDSALYFCASSVTAGWADTQYFGPGTRLTVL.

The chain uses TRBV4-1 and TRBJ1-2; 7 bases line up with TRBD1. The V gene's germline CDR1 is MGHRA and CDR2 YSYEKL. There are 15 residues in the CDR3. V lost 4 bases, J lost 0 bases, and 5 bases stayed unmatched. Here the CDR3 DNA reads TGCGCCAGCAGCCCGGGACAGTCCACTAACTATGGCTACACCTTC. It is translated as CASSPGQSTNYGYTF.

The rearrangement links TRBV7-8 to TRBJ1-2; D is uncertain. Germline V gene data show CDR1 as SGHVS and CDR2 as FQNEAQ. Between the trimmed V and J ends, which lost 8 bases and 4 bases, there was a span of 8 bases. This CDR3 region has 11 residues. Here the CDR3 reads CASYSGYGYTF. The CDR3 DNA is TGTGCCAGCTACAGCGGCTATGGCTACACCTTC.

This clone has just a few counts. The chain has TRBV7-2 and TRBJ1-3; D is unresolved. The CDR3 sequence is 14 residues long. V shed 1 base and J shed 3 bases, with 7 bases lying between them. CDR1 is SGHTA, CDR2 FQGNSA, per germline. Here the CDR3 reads CASSLGVVGNTIYF. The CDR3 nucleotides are TGTGCCAGCAGCTTAGGAGTCGTTGGAAACACCATATATTTT.

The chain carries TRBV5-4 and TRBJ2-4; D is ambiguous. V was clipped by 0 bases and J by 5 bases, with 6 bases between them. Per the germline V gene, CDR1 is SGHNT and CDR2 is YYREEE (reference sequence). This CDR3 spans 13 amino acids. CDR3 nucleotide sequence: TGTGCCAGCAGCTTGGACCGGGAAAACATTCAGTACTTC. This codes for CASSLDRENIQYF. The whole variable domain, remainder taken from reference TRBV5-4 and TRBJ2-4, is ETGVTQSPTHLIKTRGQQVTLRCSSQSGHNTVSWYQQALGQGPQFIFQYYREEENGRGNFPPRFSGLQFPNYSSELNVNALELDDSALYLCASSLDRENIQYFGAGTRLSVL.

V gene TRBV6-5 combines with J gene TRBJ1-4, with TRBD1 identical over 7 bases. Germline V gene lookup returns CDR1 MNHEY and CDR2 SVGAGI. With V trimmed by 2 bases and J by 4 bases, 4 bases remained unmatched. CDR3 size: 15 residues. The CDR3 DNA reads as TGTGCCAGCAGTTACCTGACAGGGAATAATGAAAAACTGTTTTTT. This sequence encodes CASSYLTGNNEKLFF.

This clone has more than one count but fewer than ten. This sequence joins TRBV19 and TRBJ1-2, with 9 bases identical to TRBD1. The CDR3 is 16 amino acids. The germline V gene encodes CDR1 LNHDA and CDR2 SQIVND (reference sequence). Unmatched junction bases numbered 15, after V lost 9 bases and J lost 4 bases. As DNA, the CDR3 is TGTGCCAGCGACAGGGGGTTCGTCTTCCGATCCTATGGCTACACCTTC. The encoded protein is CASDRGFVFRSYGYTF.

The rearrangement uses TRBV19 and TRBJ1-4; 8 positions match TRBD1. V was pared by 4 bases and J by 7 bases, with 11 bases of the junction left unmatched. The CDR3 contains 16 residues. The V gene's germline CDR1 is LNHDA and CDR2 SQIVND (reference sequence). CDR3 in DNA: TGTGCCAGTAGTAGAGACAGGGGCACTGACATTGAAAAACTGTTTTTT. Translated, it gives CASSRDRGTDIEKLFF.